This is a list of T cell receptor beta chains from one sample in a study of a mutant IDH1 vaccine in newly diagnosed glioma. The protocol was immunoSEQ multiplex PCR, while the TCRdb copy is restricted to in-frame clones and leaves out a portion. The repertoire holds tens of thousands of clones, with over 60% as singletons. The antigens for these receptors are not known. Specimen: PBMCs, collected from a glioma patient whose treatment included an IDH1 peptide vaccine. Receptor source: a man aged 40-49 years with glioma. The CDR3 runs from the conserved cysteine through the conserved F or W. Fields, in order: CDR3 protein, CDR3 DNA, D gene, V gene, clone size, J gene. The D gene is left open where the match is weak. Only part of the rows carry a size: once, few, many, or a class if the clone is expanded.

CDR3 protein: CASSPTGLYNYGYTF
CDR3 DNA: TGTGCCAGCTCACCAACGGGACTTTATAACTATGGCTACACCTTC
D gene: .
V gene: TRBV18
clone size: .
J gene: TRBJ1-2

CDR3 protein: CASSYSRDAEAFF
CDR3 DNA: TGTGCCAGCAGCTACTCCAGGGACGCTGAAGCTTTCTTT
D gene: .
V gene: TRBV7-9
clone size: .
J gene: TRBJ1-1

CDR3 protein: CSARQGETQYF
CDR3 DNA: TGCAGCGCCAGACAGGGGGAGACCCAGTACTTC
D gene: TRBD1
V gene: TRBV29-1
clone size: few
J gene: TRBJ2-5

CDR3 protein: CASSYDFAETQYF
CDR3 DNA: TGTGCCAGCAGTTACGACTTTGCAGAGACCCAGTACTTC
D gene: .
V gene: TRBV6-6
clone size: .
J gene: TRBJ2-5

CDR3 protein: CASSSSGPYEQYF
CDR3 DNA: TGTGCCAGCAGTTCCTCCGGGCCCTACGAGCAGTACTTC
D gene: .
V gene: TRBV27
clone size: .
J gene: TRBJ2-7

CDR3 protein: CAWSVGGNTIYF
CDR3 DNA: TGTGCCTGGAGTGTCGGTGGAAACACCATATATTTT
D gene: .
V gene: TRBV30
clone size: .
J gene: TRBJ1-3

CDR3 protein: CASRRPFPYNEQFF
CDR3 DNA: TGTGCCAGCAGGCGCCCCTTTCCCTACAATGAGCAGTTCTTC
D gene: .
V gene: TRBV6-5
clone size: .
J gene: TRBJ2-1

CDR3 protein: CASAKGGQTQETQYF
CDR3 DNA: TGTGCCAGCGCGAAAGGGGGGCAGACCCAAGAGACCCAGTACTTC
D gene: .
V gene: TRBV7-2
clone size: .
J gene: TRBJ2-5

CDR3 protein: CASSHPGQGKDEQFF
CDR3 DNA: TGCGCCAGCAGCCATCCGGGACAGGGGAAAGATGAGCAGTTCTTC
D gene: TRBD1
V gene: TRBV4-1
clone size: .
J gene: TRBJ2-1

CDR3 protein: CASKVGAGRPQHF
CDR3 DNA: TGTGCCAGCAAGGTCGGCGCCGGAAGGCCCCAGCATTTT
D gene: .
V gene: TRBV28
clone size: .
J gene: TRBJ1-5

CDR3 protein: CASSSGLVLETQYF
CDR3 DNA: TGTGCCAGCAGCTCTGGACTAGTATTAGAGACCCAGTACTTC
D gene: TRBD2
V gene: TRBV6-6
clone size: .
J gene: TRBJ2-5

CDR3 protein: CASSASGTKTEQFF
CDR3 DNA: TGTGCCAGCAGTGCCAGCGGGACTAAGACTGAGCAGTTCTTC
D gene: TRBD2
V gene: TRBV2
clone size: .
J gene: TRBJ2-1

CDR3 protein: CAWNRERDQPQHF
CDR3 DNA: TGTGCCTGGAACAGGGAAAGGGATCAGCCCCAGCATTTT
D gene: .
V gene: TRBV30
clone size: few
J gene: TRBJ1-5

CDR3 protein: CATEAGLNTQYF
CDR3 DNA: TGTGCCACGGAGGCGGGGCTGAATACGCAGTATTTT
D gene: .
V gene: TRBV15
clone size: .
J gene: TRBJ2-3

CDR3 protein: CAWVRGGVYNEQFF
CDR3 DNA: TGTGCCTGGGTACGAGGGGGGGTCTACAATGAGCAGTTCTTC
D gene: .
V gene: TRBV30
clone size: .
J gene: TRBJ2-1

CDR3 protein: CASSLGVVGTQYF
CDR3 DNA: TGTGCCAGCAGCTTAGGGGTAGTCGGGACCCAGTACTTC
D gene: .
V gene: TRBV7-6
clone size: .
J gene: TRBJ2-5

CDR3 protein: CASSIRGDGNQPQHF
CDR3 DNA: TGTGCCAGTAGTATTCGGGGAGATGGCAATCAGCCCCAGCATTTT
D gene: .
V gene: TRBV19
clone size: .
J gene: TRBJ1-5

CDR3 protein: CASSLPTAPYGYTF
CDR3 DNA: TGTGCCAGCAGTCTGCCTACAGCACCCTATGGCTACACCTTC
D gene: .
V gene: TRBV28
clone size: .
J gene: TRBJ1-2

CDR3 protein: CASSEFKGPQGNQPQHF
CDR3 DNA: TGTGCCAGCAGTGAATTTAAGGGACCTCAGGGCAATCAGCCCCAGCATTTT
D gene: .
V gene: TRBV6-1
clone size: .
J gene: TRBJ1-5

CDR3 protein: CASSLAASGTTDTQYF
CDR3 DNA: TGTGCCAGCAGCTTAGCGGCTAGCGGGACCACAGATACGCAGTATTTT
D gene: TRBD2
V gene: TRBV7-9
clone size: few
J gene: TRBJ2-3

CDR3 protein: CASSGLAGTDTQYF
CDR3 DNA: TGTGCCAGCAGTGGACTAGCGGGAACAGATACGCAGTATTTT
D gene: TRBD2
V gene: TRBV6-5
clone size: .
J gene: TRBJ2-3

CDR3 protein: CASSEAGGQNEQFF
CDR3 DNA: TGTGCCAGCAGTGAGGCGGGGGGCCAGAATGAGCAGTTCTTC
D gene: TRBD2
V gene: TRBV6-4
clone size: few
J gene: TRBJ2-1